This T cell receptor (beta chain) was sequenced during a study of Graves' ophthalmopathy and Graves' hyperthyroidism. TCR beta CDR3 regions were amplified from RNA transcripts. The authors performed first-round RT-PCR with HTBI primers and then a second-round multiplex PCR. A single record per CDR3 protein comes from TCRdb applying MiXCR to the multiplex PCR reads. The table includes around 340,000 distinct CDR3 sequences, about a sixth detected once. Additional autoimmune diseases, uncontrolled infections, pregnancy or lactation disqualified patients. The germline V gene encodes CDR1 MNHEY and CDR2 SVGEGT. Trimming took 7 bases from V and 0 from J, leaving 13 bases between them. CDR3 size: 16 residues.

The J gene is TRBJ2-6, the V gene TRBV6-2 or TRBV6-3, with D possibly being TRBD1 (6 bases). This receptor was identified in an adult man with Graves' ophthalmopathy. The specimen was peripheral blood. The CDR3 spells CASTIQGFSGANVLTF. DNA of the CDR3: TGTGCCAGCACAATACAGGGATTCTCTGGGGCCAACGTCCTGACTTTC.